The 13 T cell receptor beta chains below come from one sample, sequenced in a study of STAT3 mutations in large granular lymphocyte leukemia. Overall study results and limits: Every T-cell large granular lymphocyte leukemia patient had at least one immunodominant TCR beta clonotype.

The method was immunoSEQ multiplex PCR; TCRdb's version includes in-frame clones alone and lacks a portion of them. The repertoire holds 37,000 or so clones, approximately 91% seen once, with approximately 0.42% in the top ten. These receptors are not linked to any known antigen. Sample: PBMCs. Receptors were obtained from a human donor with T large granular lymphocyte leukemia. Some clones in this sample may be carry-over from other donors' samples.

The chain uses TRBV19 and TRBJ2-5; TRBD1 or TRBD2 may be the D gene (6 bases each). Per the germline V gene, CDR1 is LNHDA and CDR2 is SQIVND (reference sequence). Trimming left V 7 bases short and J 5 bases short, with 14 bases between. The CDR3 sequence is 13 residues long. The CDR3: CASTRGGGETQYF. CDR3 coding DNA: TGTGCCAGTACCCGAGGGGGAGGTGAGACCCAGTACTTC.

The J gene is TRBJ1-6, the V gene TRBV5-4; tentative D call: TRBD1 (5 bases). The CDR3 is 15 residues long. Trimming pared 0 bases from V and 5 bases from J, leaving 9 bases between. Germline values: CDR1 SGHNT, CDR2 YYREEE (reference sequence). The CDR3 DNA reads TGTGCCAGCAGCTTGGGGCAGGGTGATAATTCACCCCTCCACTTT. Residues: CASSLGQGDNSPLHF.

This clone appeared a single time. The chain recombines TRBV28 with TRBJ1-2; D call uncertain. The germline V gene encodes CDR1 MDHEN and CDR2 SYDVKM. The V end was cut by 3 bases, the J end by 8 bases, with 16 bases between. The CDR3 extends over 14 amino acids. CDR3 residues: CASSLRSGIRGYTF. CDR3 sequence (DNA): TGTGCCAGCAGTTTGCGATCCGGGATCCGCGGCTACACCTTC.

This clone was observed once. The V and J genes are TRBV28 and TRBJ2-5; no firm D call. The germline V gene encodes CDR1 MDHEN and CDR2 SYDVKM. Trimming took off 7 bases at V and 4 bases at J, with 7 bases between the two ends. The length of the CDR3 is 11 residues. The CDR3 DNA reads TGTGCCAGCAAGGAGCGAGAGACCCAGTACTTC. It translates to CASKERETQYF. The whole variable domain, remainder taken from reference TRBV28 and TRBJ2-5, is DVKVTQSSRYLVKRTGEKVFLECVQDMDHENMFWYRQDPGLGLRLIYFSYDVKMKEKGDIPEGYSVSREKKERFSLILESASTNQTSMYLCASKERETQYFGPGTRLLVL.

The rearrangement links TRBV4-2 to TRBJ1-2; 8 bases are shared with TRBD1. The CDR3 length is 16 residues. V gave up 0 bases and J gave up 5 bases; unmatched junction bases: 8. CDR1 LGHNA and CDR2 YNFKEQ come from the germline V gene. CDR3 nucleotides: TGTGCCAGCAGCCAAGAAGTCCGGACAGGGAGGTATGGCTACACCTTC. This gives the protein CASSQEVRTGRYGYTF.

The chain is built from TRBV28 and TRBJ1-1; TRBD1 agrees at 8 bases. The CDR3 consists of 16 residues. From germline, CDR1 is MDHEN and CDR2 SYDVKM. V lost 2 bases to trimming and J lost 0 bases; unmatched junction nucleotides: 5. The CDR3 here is CASSLPRGQVNTEAFF. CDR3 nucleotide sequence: TGTGCCAGCAGTTTACCCAGGGGGCAAGTGAACACTGAAGCTTTCTTT.

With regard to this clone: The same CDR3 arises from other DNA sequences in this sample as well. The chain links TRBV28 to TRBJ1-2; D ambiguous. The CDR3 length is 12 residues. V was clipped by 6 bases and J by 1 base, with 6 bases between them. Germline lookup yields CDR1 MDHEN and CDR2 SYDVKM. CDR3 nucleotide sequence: TGTGCCAGCAGAGGGCTTAACTATGGCTACACCTTC. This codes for CASRGLNYGYTF.

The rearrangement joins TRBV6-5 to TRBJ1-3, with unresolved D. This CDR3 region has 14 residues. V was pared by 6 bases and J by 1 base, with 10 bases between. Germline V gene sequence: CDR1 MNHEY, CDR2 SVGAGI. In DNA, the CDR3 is TGTGCCAGCAGGCTTGGAGTTTCTGGAAACACCATATATTTT. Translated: CASRLGVSGNTIYF.

CDR3: CASSPRETQYF. In DNA form, the CDR3 reads TGTGCCAGCAGTCCTAGAGAGACCCAGTACTTC. V gene TRBV28 combines with J gene TRBJ2-5; D is undetermined. The V gene lost 5 bases and the J gene lost 4 bases, with 5 bases spanning the gap. The CDR3 runs 11 residues. CDR1 MDHEN and CDR2 SYDVKM come from the germline V gene.

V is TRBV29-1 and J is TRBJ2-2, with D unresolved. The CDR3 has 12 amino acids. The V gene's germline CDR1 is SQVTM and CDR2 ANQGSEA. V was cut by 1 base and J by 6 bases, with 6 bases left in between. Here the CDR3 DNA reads TGCAGCGTTGAAGGCGCGGCCGGGGAGCTGTTTTTT. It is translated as CSVEGAAGELFF.

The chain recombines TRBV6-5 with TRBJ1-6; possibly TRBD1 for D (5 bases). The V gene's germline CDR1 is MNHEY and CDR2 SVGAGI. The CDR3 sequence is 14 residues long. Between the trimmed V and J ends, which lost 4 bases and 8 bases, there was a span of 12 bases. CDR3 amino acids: CASSLTVIDSPLHF. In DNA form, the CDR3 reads TGTGCCAGCAGTTTGACAGTCATAGATTCACCCCTCCACTTT.

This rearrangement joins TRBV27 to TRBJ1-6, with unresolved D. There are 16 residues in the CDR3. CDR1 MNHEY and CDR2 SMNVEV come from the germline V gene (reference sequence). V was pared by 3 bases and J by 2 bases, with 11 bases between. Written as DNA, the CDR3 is TGTGCCAGCAGTTTGTCCGGACCGACCTATAATTCACCCCTCCACTTT. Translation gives CASSLSGPTYNSPLHF.

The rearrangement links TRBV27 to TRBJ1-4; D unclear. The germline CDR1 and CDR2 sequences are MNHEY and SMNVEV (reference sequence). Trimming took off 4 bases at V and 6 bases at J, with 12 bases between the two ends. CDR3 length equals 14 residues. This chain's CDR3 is CASSSSRHHEKLFF. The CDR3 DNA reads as TGTGCCAGCAGTTCAAGTCGACACCATGAAAAACTGTTTTTT.